One sample yielded the 18 T cell receptor beta chains listed below, sequenced in a study of Graves' ophthalmopathy and Graves' hyperthyroidism. Amplified material comprised TCR beta CDR3 regions derived from RNA transcripts. Amplification began with first-round RT-PCR using HTBI primers, then second-round multiplex PCR was performed. TCRdb analysed the multiplex PCR reads with MiXCR anew, one entry per CDR3 protein. The table shows around 1,000,000 distinct CDR3 sequences, with about 40% occurring only once. The sample consisted of peripheral blood or thyroid tissue (not recorded which). Receptors originate from an adult man with Graves' hyperthyroidism.

This clonotype was recorded many times. The chain links TRBV7-2 to TRBJ1-2; D is possibly TRBD1 (6 bases). The germline CDR1 and CDR2 sequences are SGHTA and FQGNSA. V lost 6 bases and J lost 8, with 19 bases in between. This CDR3 has 14 amino acids. The CDR3 DNA sequence: TGTGCCAGCAGTGAGGACAGCCTAAGTTTCGGCTACACCTTC. Translation: CASSEDSLSFGYTF.

This clonotype was seen only a few times. The chain recombines TRBV6-5 with TRBJ1-2; TRBD1 agrees at 7 bases. V dropped 5 bases and J dropped 4; count of bases not matched to a gene: 10. This CDR3 has 15 residues. From germline, CDR1 is MNHEY and CDR2 SVGAGI. This CDR3 reads CASSQRDSRRYGYTF. CDR3 DNA: TGTGCCAGCAGTCAAAGGGACAGCCGACGCTATGGCTACACCTTC.

The chain employs TRBV20-1 and TRBJ1-6; the D gene is possibly TRBD1 (5 bases). The CDR3 runs to 13 residues. Germline CDR1 DFQATT, CDR2 SNEGSKA (reference sequence). With 4 bases removed from V and 16 bases from J, the gap between germline ends came to 20 bases. CDR3: CSANRDGVGVLHF. The CDR3 DNA reads TGCAGTGCTAACCGGGACGGTGTGGGGGTGCTCCACTTT.

This clonotype was counted between two and nine times. The V gene is TRBV12-3 or TRBV12-4, the J gene TRBJ1-4, with a weak D call TRBD1 (5 bases). The CDR3 is made up of 16 amino acids. The V and J ends lost 7 bases and 10 bases respectively, with 25 bases between them. CDR3 residues: CASTRVVDERRGKLFF. The CDR3 DNA reads TGTGCCAGCACCCGAGTAGTGGACGAAAGGAGGGGAAAACTGTTTTTT.

The genes are TRBV20-1 and TRBJ1-5; D possibly corresponds to TRBD1 (5 bases). The length of the CDR3 is 12 residues. Germline lookup yields CDR1 DFQATT and CDR2 SNEGSKA (reference sequence). V was trimmed by 4 bases and J by 5 bases, leaving 9 bases between them. CDR3 nucleotides: TGCAGTGCTATAGACAGCGATCAGCCCCAGCATTTT. Encoded protein: CSAIDSDQPQHF.

This clonotype was picked up many times. V gene TRBV24-1 combines with J gene TRBJ2-7; D unclear. The CDR3 runs 15 residues. V lost 2 bases and J 5 bases, leaving 15 bases between the germline ends. CDR1 is KGHDR and CDR2 is SFDVKD in the germline V gene. CDR3 sequence: CATSDSGRPRNEQYF. CDR3 DNA: TGTGCCACCAGTGATTCAGGCAGGCCTAGGAACGAGCAGTACTTC.

This clonotype has only a few counts. This sequence joins TRBV7-2 and TRBJ2-5; D uncertain. Germline V CDR1 and CDR2: SGHTA, FQGNSA. The CDR3 is 11 amino acids. DNA of the CDR3: TGTGCTAGAGACCCTCGCGAGACCCAGTACTTC. Translation: CARDPRETQYF.

The rearrangement uses TRBV29-1 and TRBJ1-2; 7 nucleotides agree with TRBD1. Germline lookup yields CDR1 SQVTM and CDR2 ANQGSEA. CDR3 length: 13 amino acids. V lost 8 bases and J lost 3; bases outside the gene matches: 9. The CDR3 here is CSLEQGTYYGYTF. In nucleotides, the CDR3 is TGCAGCTTAGAACAGGGGACCTACTATGGCTACACCTTC.

This rearrangement joins TRBV9 to TRBJ2-7, with a tentative D call TRBD1 (5 bases). CDR1 SGDLS and CDR2 YYNGEE come from the germline V gene. V was trimmed by 4 bases and J by 0 bases, leaving 14 bases between them. CDR3 length: 15 residues. The CDR3 region is CASSQEQAVSYEQYF. The CDR3 DNA reads as TGTGCCAGCAGCCAAGAACAGGCAGTCTCCTACGAGCAGTACTTC.

In its sample, this clonotype was seen many times. The gene calls are TRBV12-3 or TRBV12-4 and TRBJ2-7; D tentatively reads TRBD1 or TRBD2 (5 bases each). The germline V and J ends were trimmed by 0 bases and 5 bases, with 11 bases remaining between them. The CDR3 is made up of 14 amino acids. CDR3 DNA sequence: TGTGCCAGCAGTTTAGCGGGAGTGGGGGACGAGCAGTACTTC. As protein: CASSLAGVGDEQYF.

Comment on this clonotype: Here the CDR3 omits its conserved ending phenylalanine or tryptophan, so a read error is the likely source. It is unclear where the CDR3 begins or ends on the DNA, so no DNA is shown, and the CDR3 is as TCRdb lists it. The chain recombines TRBV15 with TRBJ1-4; the DNA was not compared with TRBD1, the D call given in the table. The CDR3 spans 10 amino acids, including both terminal residues. Germline values: CDR1 LNHNV, CDR2 YYDKDF (reference sequence). CDR3 loop: CATSREGHFQ.

This clonotype showed up many times. This sequence joins TRBV7-9 and TRBJ1-2; D gene unclear. This CDR3 has 14 amino acids. Trimming took 0 bases from V and 4 from J, leaving 9 bases between them. Germline assignment: CDR1 SEHNR and CDR2 FQNEAQ (reference sequence). This CDR3 is CASSLAGPSYGYTF. The CDR3 region has the DNA TGTGCCAGCAGCTTAGCCGGGCCGTCCTATGGCTACACCTTC.

The rearrangement uses TRBV6-6 and TRBJ2-7, with 13 bases that match TRBD2. CDR3 length: 17 residues. Trimming removed 5 bases from V and 4 bases from J; junction bases left unmatched: 11. Germline-derived CDR1 and CDR2 are MNHNY and SVGAGI (reference sequence). Here the CDR3 DNA reads TGTGCCAGCAGTCCACCTCCGGGACTAGCGGGGTCTTACGAGCAGTACTTC. It encodes CASSPPPGLAGSYEQYF.

This chain links TRBV5-1 with TRBJ2-7; possible D gene TRBD1, 6 bases. This CDR3 contains 16 residues. V lost 5 bases and J lost 0, with 18 bases in between. Per the germline V gene, CDR1 is SGHRS and CDR2 is YFSETQ. The CDR3 loop reads CASSGSAGTYSYEQYF. CDR3 sequence (DNA): TGCGCCAGCAGTGGTTCAGCCGGGACATACTCCTACGAGCAGTACTTC.

This chain connects TRBV7-9 to TRBJ1-3, with D possibly TRBD1 on 5 matching bases. The germline V gene has CDR1 SEHNR and CDR2 FQNEAQ (reference sequence). The V end lost 3 bases, the J end lost 7 bases, and 13 bases lay between the germline ends. The CDR3 is made up of 14 amino acids. The CDR3 region has the DNA TGTGCCAGCAGCTTCTCGTACAGGCCGAACACCATATATTTT. It is translated as CASSFSYRPNTIYF.

At least ten counts were recorded for this clonotype. The genes are TRBV24-1 and TRBJ1-5; D is unclear. The V end lost 0 bases, the J end lost 2 bases, and 13 bases lay between the germline ends. The CDR3 runs to 17 residues. CDR1 is KGHDR, CDR2 SFDVKD, per germline. Written as DNA, the CDR3 is TGTGCCACCAGTGATTTGCTGACCAAGGCAGGCAATCAGCCCCAGCATTTT. It is translated as CATSDLLTKAGNQPQHF.

This clonotype has at least ten counts. This chain links TRBV6-2 or TRBV6-3 with TRBJ1-1; D unclear. This CDR3 region has 13 residues. Per the germline V gene, CDR1 is MNHEY and CDR2 is SVGEGT. The ends were cut back, 7 bases at V and 1 base at J, with 10 bases in the middle. DNA for the CDR3: TGTGCCAGCATCCCGACTTGGAACACTGAAGCTTTCTTT. This encodes CASIPTWNTEAFF.

Only a few counts were recorded for this clonotype. Compared with germline, one end of the junction differs, possibly owing to a read error. The V and J genes are TRBV10-3 and TRBJ2-7; 7 bases line up with TRBD2. Germline assignment: CDR1 ENHRY and CDR2 SYGVKD. The CDR3 covers 15 residues. CDR3 bases: TGTGCCAGCAGTGGGGGGGGAGGGAGCTACTACGAGCAGTACTTC. It yields the protein CASSGGGGSYYEQYF.